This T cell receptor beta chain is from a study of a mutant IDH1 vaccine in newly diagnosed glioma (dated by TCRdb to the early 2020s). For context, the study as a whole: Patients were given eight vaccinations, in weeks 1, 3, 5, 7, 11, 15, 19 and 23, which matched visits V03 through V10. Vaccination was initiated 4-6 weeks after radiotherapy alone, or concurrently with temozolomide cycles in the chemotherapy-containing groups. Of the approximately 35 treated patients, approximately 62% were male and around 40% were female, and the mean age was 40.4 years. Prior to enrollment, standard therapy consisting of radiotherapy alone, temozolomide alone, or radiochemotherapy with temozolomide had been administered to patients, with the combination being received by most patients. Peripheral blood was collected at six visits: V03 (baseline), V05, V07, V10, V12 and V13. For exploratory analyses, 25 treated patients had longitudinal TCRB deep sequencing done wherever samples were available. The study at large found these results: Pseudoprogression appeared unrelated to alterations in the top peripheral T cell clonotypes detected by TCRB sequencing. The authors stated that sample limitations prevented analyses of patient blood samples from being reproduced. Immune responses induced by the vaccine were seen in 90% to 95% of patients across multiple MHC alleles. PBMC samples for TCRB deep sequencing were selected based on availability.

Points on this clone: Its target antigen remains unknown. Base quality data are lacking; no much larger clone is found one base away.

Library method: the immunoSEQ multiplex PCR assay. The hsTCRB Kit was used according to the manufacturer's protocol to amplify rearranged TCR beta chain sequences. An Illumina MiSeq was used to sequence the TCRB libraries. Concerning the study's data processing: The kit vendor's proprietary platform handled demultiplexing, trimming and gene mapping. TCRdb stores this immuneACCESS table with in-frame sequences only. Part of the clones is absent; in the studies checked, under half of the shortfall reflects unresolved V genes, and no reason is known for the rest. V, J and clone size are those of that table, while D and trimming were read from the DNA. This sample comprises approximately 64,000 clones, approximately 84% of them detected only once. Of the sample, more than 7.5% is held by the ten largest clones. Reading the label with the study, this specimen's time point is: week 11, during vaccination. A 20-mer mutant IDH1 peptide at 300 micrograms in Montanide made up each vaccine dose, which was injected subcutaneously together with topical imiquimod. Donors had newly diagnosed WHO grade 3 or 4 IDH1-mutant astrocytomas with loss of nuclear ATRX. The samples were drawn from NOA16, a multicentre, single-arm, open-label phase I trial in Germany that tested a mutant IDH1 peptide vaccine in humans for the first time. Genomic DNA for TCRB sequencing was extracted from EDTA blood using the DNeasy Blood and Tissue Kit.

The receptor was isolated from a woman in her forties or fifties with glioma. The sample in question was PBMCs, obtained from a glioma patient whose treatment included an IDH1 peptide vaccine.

The DNA sequence is as follows: TGTGCCAGCACTCGGGGGTTGGGCACTGAAGCTTTCTTT. Its protein reads: CASTRGLGTEAFF. The rearrangement combines TRBV2 with TRBJ1-1; D gene: possibly TRBD1, on 5 matching bases. CDR1 and CDR2 are drawn from the germline V gene: SNHLY, FYNNEI. V loses 7 bases, J loses 4 bases, and the germline ends lie 13 bases apart. The CDR3 spans 13 residues, from the cysteine through the phenylalanine. Only the CDR3 part of the read is kept: 39 bases, read in frame from the first base.